One sample yielded the 29 T cell receptor beta chains listed below, sequenced in a study of blood T cell repertoires in COVID-19. Clones were sequenced by immunoSEQ multiplex PCR, and TCRdb holds only the in-frame ones, with some missing. The data contain some 200,000 clones, roughly 84% of them singletons. The sample comprised PBMCs or T cells enriched from blood (not recorded which). All receptors derive from a man in his thirties or forties in a cohort exposed to, infected with or recovered from COVID-19 (not recorded which).

The sample holds many counts of this clone. DNA for the CDR3: TGCAGCGTTGTAACGACAGGGGATTACAATGAGCAGTTCTTC. Translating gives CSVVTTGDYNEQFF. This sequence joins TRBV29-1 and TRBJ2-1; 8 positions agree with TRBD1. The CDR3 totals 14 residues. V shed 4 bases and J 4 bases; nucleotides not matched to a gene: 6. The V gene's germline CDR1 is SQVTM and CDR2 ANQGSEA.

This sequence joins TRBV10-3 and TRBJ2-7; 12 positions match TRBD2. J lost 3 bases, V lost 3 bases, and 12 bases had no gene match. CDR3 size: 18 residues. Germline CDR1 and CDR2: ENHRY and SYGVKD. The CDR3 protein is CAISEYSLAGGPDYEQYF. DNA of the CDR3: TGTGCCATCAGTGAATATAGTCTAGCGGGAGGGCCCGACTACGAGCAGTACTTC.

V gene TRBV5-6 combines with J gene TRBJ2-7; 8 nucleotides line up with TRBD2. Germline V gene lookup returns CDR1 SGHDT and CDR2 YYEEEE. V lost 4 bases, J lost 2 bases, and 5 bases stayed unmatched. This CDR3 spans 14 amino acids. The CDR3 is CASSPAGGPYEQYF. The DNA for the CDR3 is TGTGCCAGCAGCCCGGCGGGAGGCCCCTACGAGCAGTACTTC.

The rearrangement joins TRBV3-1 (or the pseudogene TRBV3-2) to TRBJ2-7; the D gene is possibly TRBD2 (6 bases). CDR1 and CDR2 (germline): LGHDT, YNNKEL (reference sequence). This CDR3 region has 15 residues. Trimming removed 5 bases at V and 3 bases at J, with 17 bases between. The CDR3 DNA reads as TGTGCCAGCAGCATTATAGCGGACCAGTTCTACGAGCAGTACTTC. Protein sequence: CASSIIADQFYEQYF.

The chain joins TRBV3-1 (or the pseudogene TRBV3-2) to TRBJ1-1; no firm D call. CDR1 LGHDT and CDR2 YNNKEL come from the germline V gene (reference sequence). V gave up 2 bases and J gave up 1 base, with 8 bases separating them. The length of the CDR3 is 14 residues. This CDR3 is CASSQSPGNTEAFF. As DNA, the CDR3 is TGTGCCAGCAGCCAATCGCCGGGGAACACTGAAGCTTTCTTT.

CDR3 in amino acids: CASTRYGAGGGTQYF. The CDR3 bases are TGTGCCAGCACCCGATACGGGGCGGGAGGGGGGACGCAGTATTTT. This rearrangement joins TRBV27 to TRBJ2-3; the match to TRBD2 covers 9 bases. This CDR3 is built from 15 residues. Trimming removed 7 bases from V and 9 bases from J; junction bases left unmatched: 14. The germline V gene encodes CDR1 MNHEY and CDR2 SMNVEV (reference sequence).

The chain employs TRBV24-1 and TRBJ2-1; TRBD2 aligns across 8 bases. Germline V gene sequence: CDR1 KGHDR, CDR2 SFDVKD. The ends lost 2 bases at V and 2 bases at J; junction bases unmatched: 7. The CDR3 contains 17 residues. The CDR3 DNA sequence: TGTGCCACCAGTGATTCCTTCGGGGGGGTCCCCTACAATGAGCAGTTCTTC. Its protein is CATSDSFGGVPYNEQFF.

This clone was observed a handful of times. The V gene is TRBV14, the J gene TRBJ1-1, with TRBD1 matching over 8 bases. With 4 bases clipped from V and 7 bases from J, the junction kept 8 bases outside the gene matches. The CDR3 sequence is 14 residues long. Germline V lookup: CDR1 SGHDN, CDR2 FVKESK. As DNA, the CDR3 is TGTGCCAGCAGCCTCGCGGCGGGACAGGATGAAGCTTTCTTT. This encodes CASSLAAGQDEAFF. Looking up the rest from reference TRBV14 and TRBJ1-1 gives the full variable domain: EAGVTQFPSHSVIEKGQTVTLRCDPISGHDNLYWYRRVMGKEIKFLLHFVKESKQDESGMPNNRFLAERTGGTYSTLKVQPAELEDSGVYFCASSLAAGQDEAFFGQGTRLTVV.

V and J are TRBV4-3 and TRBJ1-2; TRBD1 might be the D (6 bases). The CDR3 totals 16 residues. Deletions cut 3 bases from V and 0 bases from J, with 14 bases between. CDR1 is LGHNA, CDR2 YSLEER, per germline. CDR3 DNA sequence: TGCGCCAGCAGCCAGATTACAGGGCTAGCTAACTATGGCTACACCTTC. Amino acids: CASSQITGLANYGYTF.

The chain recombines TRBV5-4 with TRBJ2-7; 7 positions agree with TRBD2. J gave up 5 bases and V 6 bases, and 11 bases lay outside the gene matches. Germline assignment: CDR1 SGHNT and CDR2 YYREEE (reference sequence). The CDR3 covers 14 residues. CDR3 amino acids: CASTFWGGRDEQYF. The CDR3 DNA reads as TGTGCCAGCACCTTTTGGGGGGGACGGGACGAGCAGTACTTC.

The CDR3 here is CAIGVQGAGGYGYTF. The CDR3 nucleotides read TGTGCCATCGGGGTACAGGGGGCCGGCGGCTATGGCTACACCTTC. The V call is TRBV10-3, the J call TRBJ1-2; 9 bases align to TRBD1. J gave up 4 bases and V 8 bases, and 11 bases lay outside the gene matches. The CDR3 runs 15 residues. Germline-derived CDR1 and CDR2 are ENHRY and SYGVKD.

V usage is TRBV19 and J usage is TRBJ1-1, with TRBD1 as a possible D gene (5 bases). The CDR3 length is 13 residues. Trimming left V 5 bases short and J 4 bases short, with 11 bases between. Germline V gene lookup returns CDR1 LNHDA and CDR2 SQIVND (reference sequence). The CDR3 is CASSSVTGTEAFF. DNA of the CDR3: TGTGCCAGTAGTTCGGTAACAGGCACTGAAGCTTTCTTT.

The count of this clone is one. This chain uses TRBV19 with TRBJ2-7; TRBD1 matches 8 bases. This CDR3 has 15 residues. V lost 6 bases and J lost 4; bases outside the gene matches: 11. The germline CDR1 and CDR2 sequences are LNHDA and SQIVND (reference sequence). Written as DNA, the CDR3 is TGTGCCAGTAGCCAGAGCGGACAGGGCACGTACGAGCAGTACTTC. Its protein product is CASSQSGQGTYEQYF.

The chain combines TRBV12-3 or TRBV12-4 with TRBJ2-3; no firm D call. The CDR3 sequence is 13 residues long. V was shortened by 5 bases and J by 6 bases, with 12 bases between the two germline ends. The CDR3 loop reads CASSPHSRDTQYF. The CDR3 nucleotides are TGTGCCAGCAGTCCTCACTCGAGGGATACGCAGTATTTT.

The chain uses TRBV7-2 and TRBJ2-7; TRBD2 matches at 8 bases. The ends lost 1 base at V and 0 bases at J; junction bases unmatched: 5. The CDR3 is made up of 16 amino acids. The germline V gene has CDR1 SGHTA and CDR2 FQGNSA. The DNA of the CDR3 is TGTGCCAGCAGCTTAGACGGCGGGGGGATCTCCTACGAGCAGTACTTC. This gives the protein CASSLDGGGISYEQYF.

This clone has just one count. The rearrangement links TRBV27 to TRBJ1-2, with D uncertain. This CDR3 has 14 residues. Trimming shortened V by 2 bases and J by 8 bases, and 15 bases separated the two germline ends. Germline V CDR1 and CDR2: MNHEY, SMNVEV (reference sequence). CDR3 sequence reads: CASSLASGSRGYTF. For the CDR3, the DNA is TGTGCCAGCAGTTTAGCGTCGGGATCTCGAGGCTACACCTTC.

This chain uses TRBV5-1 with TRBJ2-6, with 12 bases identical to TRBD1. The germline gives CDR1 SGHRS, CDR2 YFSETQ. V was clipped by 4 bases and J by 2 bases; unmatched bases: 7. The CDR3 loop spans 18 amino acids. The CDR3 DNA is TGCGCCAGCAGCCACGTGGGGACAGGGGGCGCTGGGGCCAACGTCCTGACTTTC. Translated, it gives CASSHVGTGGAGANVLTF.

This clone was seen only a few times. The chain uses TRBV7-2 and TRBJ2-7, with 10 bases fitting TRBD2. CDR3 length equals 16 residues. With 5 bases clipped from V and 6 bases from J, the junction kept 13 bases outside the gene matches. Germline-derived CDR1 and CDR2 are SGHTA and FQGNSA. The CDR3 nucleotides read TGTGCCAGCAGCCCACTAACGACGGGACTAGCGAGCGAGCAGTACTTC. This translates into CASSPLTTGLASEQYF. The variable domain in full, with the rest retrieved from reference TRBV7-2 and TRBJ2-7, is GAGVSQSPSNKVTEKGKDVELRCDPISGHTALYWYRQSLGQGLEFLIYFQGNSAPDKSGLPSDRFSAERTGGSVSTLTIQRTQQEDSAVYLCASSPLTTGLASEQYFGPGTRLTVT.

The V and J genes are TRBV9 and TRBJ2-1; 8 bases fit TRBD1. J gave up 10 bases and V 0 bases, and 6 bases lay outside the gene matches. The CDR3 extends over 14 amino acids. The germline gives CDR1 SGDLS, CDR2 YYNGEE. In DNA form, the CDR3 reads TGTGCCAGCAGCGTAGGTCAGGGGGCTGGAGAGCAGTTCTTC. This sequence encodes CASSVGQGAGEQFF.

V and J are TRBV28 and TRBJ2-2; 8 nucleotides agree with TRBD1. The germline CDR1 and CDR2 sequences are MDHEN and SYDVKM. The trim removed 9 bases at V and 11 bases at J, leaving 14 bases unmatched. The CDR3 is 14 amino acids. In nucleotides, the CDR3 is TGTGCCAGTAAGGGCGGGACAGGCCCTACTGAGCTGTTTTTT. This translates into CASKGGTGPTELFF.

The V gene is TRBV4-3, the J gene TRBJ2-2; D might be TRBD1 (5 bases). V shed 3 bases and J shed 3 bases, with 8 bases lying between them. There are 14 residues in the CDR3. CDR1 and CDR2 from the germline V gene are LGHNA and YSLEER. CDR3 in amino acids: CASSQRTYTGELFF. The CDR3 DNA follows: TGCGCCAGCAGCCAGAGGACATACACCGGGGAGCTGTTTTTT.

In its sample, this clone was seen once. The chain employs TRBV5-1 and TRBJ1-1; TRBD1 aligns across 10 bases. CDR3 length: 16 amino acids. Losses at the gene ends were 4 bases for V and 0 bases for J; bases not matched to a gene: 6. Germline-derived CDR1 and CDR2 are SGHRS and YFSETQ. The CDR3 reads CASSPGTGEMNTEAFF. The CDR3, as DNA: TGCGCCAGCAGCCCAGGGACAGGGGAAATGAACACTGAAGCTTTCTTT.

CDR3 DNA: TGTGCCAGCAGTTTAGGGTTTAGCGGGAGGACCCGTGAGGGCACAGATACGCAGTATTTT. Translation: CASSLGFSGRTREGTDTQYF. The chain carries TRBV28 and TRBJ2-3, with TRBD2 matching 10 bases. With V trimmed by 2 bases and J by 1 base, 15 bases remained unmatched. The CDR3 sequence is 20 residues long. Germline values: CDR1 MDHEN, CDR2 SYDVKM.

J is TRBJ1-1 and V is TRBV19, with 8 bases that match TRBD1. Per the germline V gene, CDR1 is LNHDA and CDR2 is SQIVND (reference sequence). After removal of 6 bases from V and 4 bases from J, the junction contained 7 bases not matched to a gene. The CDR3 contains 14 residues. The CDR3 region has the DNA TGTGCCAGTAGCCCGGGACAGGTGGGCACTGAAGCTTTCTTT. The encoded protein is CASSPGQVGTEAFF.

The genes are TRBV5-1 and TRBJ1-6; 7 bases line up with TRBD1. The germline V gene encodes CDR1 SGHRS and CDR2 YFSETQ. The junction had 2 bases not matched to a gene; V was cut back by 0 bases and J by 2 bases. The length of the CDR3 is 16 residues. The CDR3 loop is CASSLEGATYNSPLHF. The CDR3 bases are TGCGCCAGCAGCTTGGAGGGGGCAACCTATAATTCACCCCTCCACTTT.

The rearrangement links TRBV6-5 to TRBJ1-5; the match to TRBD1 covers 7 bases. This CDR3 comprises 15 residues. V shed 2 bases and J 5 bases; nucleotides not matched to a gene: 6. The germline V gene has CDR1 MNHEY and CDR2 SVGAGI. CDR3 loop: CASSYDRDRHQPQHF. The DNA of the CDR3 is TGTGCCAGCAGTTACGACCGGGACAGACATCAGCCCCAGCATTTT.

The V gene is TRBV4-1, the J gene TRBJ2-2, with D hard to call. The CDR3 totals 16 residues. The germline V gene has CDR1 MGHRA and CDR2 YSYEKL. Trimming left V 0 bases short and J 3 bases short, with 11 bases between. The CDR3 here is CASSQDPRGDTGELFF. The CDR3 DNA reads as TGCGCCAGCAGCCAAGATCCCCGCGGCGACACCGGGGAGCTGTTTTTT.

This clone was detected once. The rearrangement joins TRBV3-1 (or the pseudogene TRBV3-2) to TRBJ2-1; 15 bases line up with TRBD2. V gave up 5 bases and J gave up 4 bases; unmatched junction bases: 3. The CDR3 spans 16 residues. Germline CDR1 is LGHDT and CDR2 is YNNKEL (reference sequence). The DNA for the CDR3 is TGTGCCAGCAGCAGGACTAGCGGGAGGGGGTACAATGAGCAGTTCTTC. It codes for CASSRTSGRGYNEQFF.

The chain links TRBV14 to TRBJ2-7; the D is unclear. The V end was cut by 0 bases, the J end by 2 bases, with 11 bases between. The CDR3 sequence is 15 residues long. Per germline, CDR1 SGHDN and CDR2 FVKESK. CDR3 sequence: CASSQDLTSTYEQYF. CDR3 DNA: TGTGCCAGCAGCCAAGATTTGACATCTACCTACGAGCAGTACTTC.